This T cell receptor beta chain was recovered during a study of OX40 agonist ivuxolimab in advanced cancers. Whole-study context: Patients received the agonistic anti-OX40 (CD134) antibody ivuxolimab.

Profiled with immunoSEQ multiplex PCR; TCRdb holds only in-frame clones, not every one. In the table there are 95,000 to 100,000 clones, less than 85% of which are singletons. The CDR3 runs to 13 residues. Trimming shortened V by 5 bases and J by 5 bases, and 12 bases separated the two germline ends. CDR1 is SEHNR, CDR2 FQNEAQ, per germline (reference sequence). The material was CD4+ or CD8+ T cells sorted from blood, obtained in a trial of the OX40 agonist ivuxolimab. The chain is built from TRBV7-9 and TRBJ1-1; D is ambiguous. The receptor's source is an adult with an advanced solid tumor such as melanoma, head and neck, liver or kidney cancer. In DNA, the CDR3 is TGTGCCAGCAGCCCTCTGCGGGATACTGAAGCTTTCTTT. Its translation is CASSPLRDTEAFF.